Below, one T cell receptor beta chain is given with its context. There is no known antigen for this receptor. No base qualities exist here, and no much larger clone lies one base off it. The library was produced with the immunoSEQ multiplex PCR assay. TCRdb limited this immuneACCESS table to in-frame rearrangements with V and J called. A share of clones is missing; checked studies link under half to unresolved V genes, and the rest is unexplained. This sample is represented by 40,000 or so clones; more than 70% of them were singletons. The ten largest clones capture approximately 6.8% of the sample. The CDR3 spans 13 residues, from the cysteine through the phenylalanine. CDR3 DNA is the only sequence kept; it has 39 bases, read in frame from the first base. For CDR1 and CDR2, the germline V gene lists MNHEY and SVGAGI. At the junction V is shortened by 4 bases and J by 0 bases, with 6 bases in between.

The sample belongs to a study of T cell changes during pregnancy in multiple sclerosis (dated by TCRdb to the late 2010s). Looking at the study overall: In women with multiple sclerosis, the researchers looked at how the T cell repertoire shifted as pregnancy progressed.

Sequences were derived from CD8+ T cells from peripheral blood mononuclear cells, sampled in the third trimester of pregnancy. Rearrangement joined TRBV6-5 to TRBJ1-1; no D gene call is confident. The sequence came from a female donor with multiple sclerosis, enrolled in a pregnancy study. The CDR3 region: CASSLYMNTEAFF. DNA sequence: TGTGCCAGCAGTTTGTACATGAACACTGAAGCTTTCTTT.